The rows below give T cell receptor beta chains drawn from one sample of a study of T cells in Graves' hyperthyroidism and ophthalmopathy. TCRdb used MiXCR to reprocess the multiplex PCR reads, holding one entry per CDR3 protein. The repertoire includes about 690,000 distinct CDR3 sequences, roughly a sixth of them detected once, and 15% sits in the top ten. The source material was blood. All receptors come from a man over 45 with Graves' hyperthyroidism. CDR3s include the opening cysteine and the closing phenylalanine or tryptophan. D genes are given only for firm matches. The listing skips clone size in some rows; elsewhere it reads once, few, many or a size class.

D: -; J: TRBJ1-5; V: TRBV19; size: few; DNA: TGTGCCAGTAGTATGGGGCACAATAGCAATCAGCCCCAGCATTTT; CDR3: CASSMGHNSNQPQHF
D: -; J: TRBJ1-1; V: TRBV25-1; size: many; DNA: TGTGCCAGCAGTGAATTTGGGAAGAACACTGAAGCTTTCTTT; CDR3: CASSEFGKNTEAFF
D: -; J: TRBJ1-5; V: TRBV15; size: -; DNA: TGTGCCACCAGCAGACCGGACGGTGGCAATCAGCCCCAGCATTTT; CDR3: CATSRPDGGNQPQHF
D: TRBD1; J: TRBJ2-1; V: TRBV18; size: -; DNA: TGTGCCAGCTCACCACCGACAGGGGATTACAATGAGCAGTTCTTC; CDR3: CASSPPTGDYNEQFF
D: -; J: TRBJ2-1; V: TRBV18; size: many; DNA: TGTGCCAGCAGCCCTGACAGGAATGAGCAGTTCTTC; CDR3: CASSPDRNEQFF
D: -; J: TRBJ2-7; V: TRBV6-2/TRBV6-3; size: many; DNA: TGTGCCAGCAGTTACTCCCTAGCGTCGCCGGGGGACGAGCAGTACTTC; CDR3: CASSYSLASPGDEQYF
D: TRBD1; J: TRBJ2-2; V: TRBV28; size: many; DNA: TGTGCCAGCGGACGGACAGGGACCACCGGGGAGCTGTTTTTT; CDR3: CASGRTGTTGELFF
D: -; J: TRBJ1-1; V: TRBV7-9; size: many; DNA: TGTGCCAGCAGCTTACAGAAGAACACTGAAGCTTTCTTT; CDR3: CASSLQKNTEAFF
D: TRBD1; J: TRBJ1-6; V: TRBV30; size: many; DNA: TGTGCCTGGACTGGACAGGAGTTTTCACCCCTCCACTTT; CDR3: CAWTGQEFSPLHF
D: -; J: TRBJ2-7; V: TRBV10-3; size: -; DNA: TGTGCCACGCAAGGCAACTCCTACGAGCAGTACTTC; CDR3: CATQGNSYEQYF
D: TRBD2; J: TRBJ2-5; V: TRBV20-1; size: many; DNA: TGCAGTGCTATAACTAGCGGGAGGGGAGGGACCCAGTACTTC; CDR3: CSAITSGRGGTQYF
D: -; J: TRBJ2-1; V: TRBV3-1; size: many; DNA: TGTGCCAGCAGCCAAGAGGGCGAGGGGGGCTACAATGAGCAGTTCTTC; CDR3: CASSQEGEGGYNEQFF
D: TRBD2; J: TRBJ2-5; V: TRBV24-1; size: -; DNA: TGTGCCACCAGAGATGTGCCTAGCGGGAGTAAACAGTACTTC; CDR3: CATRDVPSGSKQYF
D: -; J: TRBJ2-1; V: TRBV7-2; size: few; DNA: TGTGCCAGCAGCTTATCCCGGGGGATCTACAATGAGCAGTTCTTC; CDR3: CASSLSRGIYNEQFF
D: -; J: TRBJ1-2; V: TRBV19; size: -; DNA: TGTGCCAGCTCGGCCACCCGGGACTATGGCTACACCTTC; CDR3: CASSATRDYGYTF
D: -; J: TRBJ1-1; V: TRBV6-1; size: -; DNA: TGTGCCAGTCCCGAGAGGGACGGGTGGACTGAAGCTTTCTTT; CDR3: CASPERDGWTEAFF
D: TRBD1; J: TRBJ2-3; V: TRBV5-1; size: many; DNA: TGCGCCAGCAGCTTGGCCTCAGGGGGAGCCTTCACAGATACGCAGTATTTT; CDR3: CASSLASGGAFTDTQYF
D: TRBD2; J: TRBJ2-3; V: TRBV3-1; size: few; DNA: TGTGCCAGCAGCCAACATACTCTACTAGCGTATGGCGGAGATACGCAGTATTTT; CDR3: CASSQHTLLAYGGDTQYF
D: -; J: TRBJ2-2; V: TRBV11-2; size: many; DNA: TGTGCCAGCAGCCCAGCCTGGGGGCGAGCCGGGGAGCTGTTTTTT; CDR3: CASSPAWGRAGELFF
D: TRBD2; J: TRBJ2-1; V: TRBV2; size: few; DNA: TGTGCCAGGCGACTAGCGGGAGACAATGAGCAGTTCTTC; CDR3: CARRLAGDNEQFF
D: TRBD2; J: TRBJ2-3; V: TRBV28; size: many; DNA: TGTGCCAGCATTTCTGCGGGGACTAGTATTGTTACGCAGTATTTT; CDR3: CASISAGTSIVTQYF
D: TRBD2; J: TRBJ2-1; V: TRBV10-3; size: -; DNA: TGTGCCATCAGTGAGCCGACTAGCGTGAAGTACAATGAGCAGTTCTTC; CDR3: CAISEPTSVKYNEQFF
D: -; J: TRBJ1-4; V: TRBV5-1; size: -; DNA: TGCGCCAGCAGGCGTGGGGGGCAGGTCCACAATGAAAAACTGTTTTTT; CDR3: CASRRGGQVHNEKLFF
D: -; J: TRBJ1-6; V: TRBV27; size: many; DNA: TGTGCCAGCTGGGACCGATGGACTCCCCTCCACTTT; CDR3: CASWDRWTPLHF
D: -; J: TRBJ1-5; V: TRBV20-1; size: few; DNA: TGCAGTGCTAGAGCGGGGGGGCAGCTTAGCAATCAGCCCCAGCATTTT; CDR3: CSARAGGQLSNQPQHF
D: -; J: TRBJ2-1; V: TRBV7-2; size: few; DNA: TGTGCCAGCAGCGGGCCTTCTGGATACAATGAGCAGTTCTTC; CDR3: CASSGPSGYNEQFF
D: -; J: TRBJ1-6; V: TRBV28; size: -; DNA: TGTGCCAGCAGTCTCCGGGACACTAGTTCACCCCTCCACTTT; CDR3: CASSLRDTSSPLHF
D: TRBD1; J: TRBJ1-1; V: TRBV11-2; size: many; DNA: TGTGCCAGCACCTCGGACAGGGGTTTGAACACTGAAGCTTTCTTT; CDR3: CASTSDRGLNTEAFF
D: -; J: TRBJ1-2; V: TRBV7-2; size: many; DNA: TGTGCCAGCAGCTACTCCTGGGCTGGCTACACCTTC; CDR3: CASSYSWAGYTF
D: -; J: TRBJ2-7; V: TRBV4-1; size: few; DNA: TGCGCCAGCAGCCAAGAACTGACTGGCTGGGGGGAGCAGTACTTC; CDR3: CASSQELTGWGEQYF
D: TRBD1; J: TRBJ2-3; V: TRBV25-1; size: -; DNA: TGTGCCAGCAGTGAAGACAGGGTAAGGACAGATACGCAGTATTTT; CDR3: CASSEDRVRTDTQYF
D: -; J: TRBJ2-4; V: TRBV18; size: many; DNA: TGTGCCAGCTCACTATCCAGGGGGGAAAACATTCAGTACTTC; CDR3: CASSLSRGENIQYF
D: TRBD2; J: TRBJ2-5; V: TRBV27; size: -; DNA: TGTGCCAGCAAAGCGGGATACGCTGAGACCCAGTACTTC; CDR3: CASKAGYAETQYF
D: -; J: TRBJ1-1; V: TRBV19; size: -; DNA: TGTGCCAGTAGTATTGCCGGGCTAATGGGCACTGAAGCTTTCTTT; CDR3: CASSIAGLMGTEAFF
D: TRBD2; J: TRBJ2-7; V: TRBV28; size: many; DNA: TGTGCCAGCAGTCCTAGCGGGCAGAGCTCCTACGAGCAGTACTTC; CDR3: CASSPSGQSSYEQYF
D: -; J: TRBJ2-6; V: TRBV28; size: many; DNA: TGTGCCAGCAGACCCCGTTATGGAGCCCGCTCTGGGGCCAACGTCCTGACTTTC; CDR3: CASRPRYGARSGANVLTF
D: -; J: TRBJ2-7; V: TRBV12-3/TRBV12-4; size: many; DNA: TGTGCCAGCAGTTTCCTCGACGGGTCCGAGCAGTACTTC; CDR3: CASSFLDGSEQYF
D: TRBD2; J: TRBJ2-1; V: TRBV28; size: many; DNA: TGTGCCAGCAGTTTAGTGACTAGCGGGAGGGTCGATGAGCAGTTCTTC; CDR3: CASSLVTSGRVDEQFF
D: TRBD1; J: TRBJ1-2; V: TRBV11-2; size: many; DNA: TGTGCCAGCAGCTTACCCACAGGGGGCCTTGGCTACACCTTC; CDR3: CASSLPTGGLGYTF
D: -; J: TRBJ2-3; V: TRBV28; size: -; DNA: TGTGCCAGCAGTCCCTCCCTTTTACAGGGAATCTCAGATACGCAGTATTTT; CDR3: CASSPSLLQGISDTQYF
D: TRBD1; J: TRBJ2-5; V: TRBV6-2/TRBV6-3; size: many; DNA: TGTGCCAGCAGCGACCCCGGACAGGGGGCCTCGCGGGAGACCCAGTACTTC; CDR3: CASSDPGQGASRETQYF
D: -; J: TRBJ1-5; V: TRBV20-1; size: -; DNA: TGCAGTGCTAGAGATCCTATGCTATACGGTCCGGGAAATCAGCCCCAGCATTTT; CDR3: CSARDPMLYGPGNQPQHF
D: TRBD1; J: TRBJ1-4; V: TRBV19; size: few; DNA: TGTGCCAGTAGTCCTACAGGGGGTATTGAAAAACTGTTTTTT; CDR3: CASSPTGGIEKLFF
D: -; J: TRBJ1-5; V: TRBV12-3/TRBV12-4; size: many; DNA: TGTGCCAGCAGTTTAAAACAGTCAAATCAGCCCCAGCATTTT; CDR3: CASSLKQSNQPQHF
D: -; J: TRBJ2-7; V: TRBV6-1; size: many; DNA: TGTGCCAGCAGTCCCTCAGCGGTCGAGCAGTACTTC; CDR3: CASSPSAVEQYF
D: TRBD2; J: TRBJ2-7; V: TRBV28; size: many; DNA: TGTGCCAGCAAAACCGCCGGGACTAGCGCTTCCTACGAGCAGTACTTC; CDR3: CASKTAGTSASYEQYF
D: TRBD2; J: TRBJ2-5; V: TRBV6-5; size: many; DNA: TGTGCCAGCAGTTACTCGAGTACGGGACTAGCGGGAGAGACCCAGTACTTC; CDR3: CASSYSSTGLAGETQYF
D: -; J: TRBJ2-7; V: TRBV4-3; size: few; DNA: TGCGCCAGCAGCCAAGAGGCCAGGGACTCCTACGAGCAGTACTTC; CDR3: CASSQEARDSYEQYF
D: TRBD2; J: TRBJ2-1; V: TRBV19; size: many; DNA: TGTGCCAGTAAAGTGGGACTAGGTCGGAATGAGCAGTTCTTC; CDR3: CASKVGLGRNEQFF
D: -; J: TRBJ2-7; V: TRBV2; size: few; DNA: TGTGCCAGCAATGGGCTCCCAGACTTGTACGAGCAGTACTTC; CDR3: CASNGLPDLYEQYF
D: -; J: TRBJ2-3; V: TRBV6-1; size: -; DNA: TGTGCCAGCAGTGAAGGTATTTTCACAGATACGCAGTATTTT; CDR3: CASSEGIFTDTQYF
D: TRBD1; J: TRBJ2-5; V: TRBV5-8; size: few; DNA: TGTGCCAGCAGCTTATCACAGGGGGGCAGAGAGACCCAGTACTTC; CDR3: CASSLSQGGRETQYF
D: -; J: TRBJ2-3; V: TRBV11-2; size: -; DNA: TGTGCCAGCAGCTTCTCAGCTAGCGGCACAGATACGCAGTATTTT; CDR3: CASSFSASGTDTQYF
D: -; J: TRBJ2-7; V: TRBV3-1; size: -; DNA: TGTGCCAGCAGCCAAGCACAGACCGAGCAGTACTTC; CDR3: CASSQAQTEQYF
D: TRBD1; J: TRBJ2-7; V: TRBV25-1; size: few; DNA: TGTGCCACCAGGCAGGGGGCCACCTACGAGCAGTACTTC; CDR3: CATRQGATYEQYF